Below, 24 T cell receptor beta chains from the same sample are listed, as sequenced in a study of blood T cell repertoires in COVID-19. Sequencing was performed with immunoSEQ multiplex PCR; in TCRdb, only in-frame clones are kept and a portion is missing. The sample has 200,000 to 250,000 clones, approximately 88% seen once. Sequenced material: PBMCs or T cells enriched from blood (not recorded which). The receptor set was obtained from a woman younger than 45 who had been exposed to COVID-19.

On this clone: At one end, the junction sequence differs from germline, possibly due to a read error. This sequence joins TRBV7-7 and TRBJ2-1, with 9 bases matching TRBD2. Per the germline V gene, CDR1 is SSHAT and CDR2 is FNYEAQ (reference sequence). The CDR3 extends over 15 amino acids. CDR3 sequence reads: CASSIGLASYNEQFF. Here the CDR3 DNA reads TGTGCTAGCAGCATAGGACTAGCGTCCTACAATGAGCAGTTCTTC.

This sequence joins TRBV28 and TRBJ1-2; D is perhaps TRBD1 (5 bases). With 8 bases removed from V and 4 bases from J, the gap between germline ends came to 8 bases. The CDR3 sequence is 11 residues long. Germline CDR1 and CDR2: MDHEN and SYDVKM. The CDR3 DNA follows: TGTGCCAGCGGACACCTCTATGGCTACACCTTC. Translation: CASGHLYGYTF.

This chain joins TRBV30 and TRBJ2-5; D perhaps matches TRBD1 (5 bases). Germline CDR1 reads GTSNPN; CDR2 reads SVGIG (reference sequence). CDR3 length: 11 amino acids. V was clipped by 1 base and J by 5 bases, with 5 bases between them. CDR3 region: CAWSDRETQYF. The CDR3 nucleotides are TGTGCCTGGAGTGACAGGGAGACCCAGTACTTC. Using reference TRBV30 and TRBJ2-5 for the parts outside the CDR3, the full variable domain is SQTIHQWPATLVQPVGSPLSLECTVEGTSNPNLYWYRQAAGRGLQLLFYSVGIGQISSEVPQNLSASRPQDRQFILSSKKLLLSDSGFYLCAWSDRETQYFGPGTRLLVL.

The CDR3 DNA sequence: TGTGCCAGCAGTTACTCGAGTACAGCTCATCAGCCCCAGCATTTT. Its translation is CASSYSSTAHQPQHF. The genes are TRBV6-5 and TRBJ1-5; D gene ambiguous. The CDR3 runs to 15 residues. Germline V gene data show CDR1 as MNHEY and CDR2 as SVGAGI. Trimming took off 0 bases at V and 5 bases at J, with 11 bases between the two ends.

This clone was seen a single time. V usage is TRBV19 and J usage is TRBJ2-7; 7 bases fit TRBD1. CDR1 LNHDA and CDR2 SQIVND come from the germline V gene (reference sequence). The CDR3 extends over 15 amino acids. V shed 1 base and J 2 bases; nucleotides not matched to a gene: 5. For the CDR3, the DNA is TGTGCCAGTAGTATAGGCCGGGACAGCACCTACGAGCAGTACTTC. This sequence encodes CASSIGRDSTYEQYF.

The V and J genes are TRBV20-1 and TRBJ2-3; tentative D call: TRBD2 (7 bases). V lost 3 bases to trimming and J lost 8 bases, with 33 bases between them. The CDR3 is made up of 19 amino acids. Germline lookup yields CDR1 DFQATT and CDR2 SNEGSKA (reference sequence). The CDR3 sequence: CSASGFGGPGGGKTGTQYF. The CDR3 region has the DNA TGCAGTGCTAGTGGGTTCGGGGGGCCCGGGGGAGGTAAAACGGGTACGCAGTATTTT.

The chain has TRBV11-2 and TRBJ1-1; D is perhaps TRBD1 (5 bases). V lost 6 bases and J lost 3, with 14 bases in between. CDR3 size: 14 residues. Germline CDR1 is SGHAT and CDR2 is FQNNGV. The CDR3 bases are TGTGCCAGCAGTCCCGGTGGGGGGGACACTGAAGCTTTCTTT. Protein product: CASSPGGGDTEAFF.

The chain links TRBV9 to TRBJ1-3, with TRBD1 matching over 9 bases. The CDR3 extends over 16 amino acids. V shed 1 base and J 3 bases; nucleotides not matched to a gene: 5. Germline V gene sequence: CDR1 SGDLS, CDR2 YYNGEE. CDR3 coding DNA: TGTGCCAGCAGCGTACGGGGACAGGGAGGTGGAAACACCATATATTTT. It is translated as CASSVRGQGGGNTIYF.

This sequence joins TRBV15 and TRBJ1-4; D unresolved. The length of the CDR3 is 15 residues. V was cut by 2 bases and J by 5 bases, with 12 bases left in between. In germline, CDR1 is LNHNV, CDR2 YYDKDF (reference sequence). The CDR3 spells CATSRTLHSNEKLFF. In DNA, the CDR3 is TGTGCCACCAGCAGAACTCTCCACTCGAATGAAAAACTGTTTTTT. Looking up the rest from reference TRBV15 and TRBJ1-4 gives the full variable domain: DAMVIQNPRYQVTQFGKPVTLSCSQTLNHNVMYWYQQKSSQAPKLLFHYYDKDFNNEADTPDNFQSRRPNTSFCFLDIRSPGLGDTAMYLCATSRTLHSNEKLFFGSGTQLSVL.

The CDR3 coding sequence is TGTGCCAGTAGTAAGTCCACTACCCATAGCAATCAGCCCCAGCATTTT. Protein product: CASSKSTTHSNQPQHF. The V gene is TRBV19, the J gene TRBJ1-5, with D hard to call. This CDR3 is built from 16 residues. Per the germline V gene, CDR1 is LNHDA and CDR2 is SQIVND (reference sequence). V was clipped by 4 bases and J by 0 bases, with 13 bases between them.

V usage is TRBV4-1 and J usage is TRBJ1-6, with D maybe TRBD1 (6 bases). Germline V lookup: CDR1 MGHRA, CDR2 YSYEKL. This CDR3 spans 16 amino acids. The V and J ends lost 1 base and 7 bases respectively, with 14 bases between them. The CDR3 DNA is TGCGCCAGCAGCCAAGTTCACTCAGGGGCAAATTCACCCCTCCACTTT. This codes for CASSQVHSGANSPLHF.

CDR3 bases: TGCGCCAGCAGCACGGGACAGGGTCGGTACGAGCAGTACTTC. Its translation: CASSTGQGRYEQYF. The chain employs TRBV5-1 and TRBJ2-7, with TRBD1 matching over 9 bases. With 4 bases clipped from V and 4 bases from J, the junction kept 6 bases outside the gene matches. This CDR3 is built from 14 residues. CDR1 is SGHRS and CDR2 is YFSETQ in the germline V gene.

The chain is built from TRBV7-9 and TRBJ1-1; D is possibly TRBD1 (5 bases). This CDR3 comprises 14 residues. The germline V gene encodes CDR1 SEHNR and CDR2 FQNEAQ (reference sequence). V shed 3 bases and J shed 1 base, with 9 bases lying between them. The CDR3 bases are TGTGCCAGCAGCTTTCAAGGGGAGAACACTGAAGCTTTCTTT. Protein product: CASSFQGENTEAFF.

The rearrangement joins TRBV10-2 to TRBJ2-1; D call uncertain. Germline V gene data show CDR1 as WSHSY and CDR2 as SAAADI. The length of the CDR3 is 13 residues. V was clipped by 3 bases and J by 2 bases, with 5 bases between them. The CDR3 region has the DNA TGCGCCAGCAGTGACTCCCCCTACAATGAGCAGTTCTTC. Translation: CASSDSPYNEQFF.

The chain's CDR3 is CAISELTGENYGYTF. The CDR3 DNA follows: TGTGCCATCAGTGAATTGACAGGAGAAAACTATGGCTACACCTTC. The V and J genes are TRBV10-3 and TRBJ1-2; D possibly corresponds to TRBD1 (6 bases). CDR1 and CDR2 from the germline V gene are ENHRY and SYGVKD. The CDR3 totals 15 residues. V was clipped by 3 bases and J by 2 bases, with 13 bases between them.

The chain employs TRBV21-1 and TRBJ2-3; the table's D call, TRBD1, has no DNA check behind it. TRBV21-1 is described as a pseudogene. The CDR3 runs to 11 residues. The CDR3: CASSLDRTQYF. The DNA for the CDR3 is TGTGCCAGCAGCTTGGACAGGACCCAGTATTTT.

The chain recombines TRBV5-6 with TRBJ1-4; 8 bases are a match to TRBD1. This CDR3 region has 15 residues. V trimming: 0 bases; J trimming: 7 bases; junction bases outside the gene matches: 5. Germline V lookup: CDR1 SGHDT, CDR2 YYEEEE. CDR3: CASSLAQGAGEKLFF. CDR3 coding DNA: TGTGCCAGCAGCTTGGCCCAGGGGGCGGGTGAAAAACTGTTTTTT.

This clone has only one observation. The rearrangement uses TRBV10-3 and TRBJ1-3, with 9 bases lining up with TRBD1. Germline-derived CDR1 and CDR2 are ENHRY and SYGVKD. V lost 0 bases to trimming and J lost 5 bases; unmatched junction nucleotides: 14. This CDR3 is built from 19 residues. The DNA of the CDR3 is TGTGCCATCAGTGAGTCGGGACAGGGATCAAGGAGGGCCAGAAACACCATATATTTT. Its translation: CAISESGQGSRRARNTIYF.

The chain joins TRBV5-1 to TRBJ2-2, with a possible D match to TRBD2 (6 bases). Trimming left V 1 base short and J 7 bases short, with 14 bases between. Germline lookup yields CDR1 SGHRS and CDR2 YFSETQ. The CDR3 is 15 residues long. The chain's CDR3 is CASSLRQGGDGELFF. Written as DNA, the CDR3 is TGCGCCAGCAGCTTGAGGCAGGGAGGTGACGGGGAGCTGTTTTTT.

The chain joins TRBV28 to TRBJ1-4; no reliable D call. Germline assignment: CDR1 MDHEN and CDR2 SYDVKM. This CDR3 has 13 residues. Deletions cut 7 bases from V and 8 bases from J, with 14 bases between. The CDR3 DNA follows: TGTGCCAGCAAACACCAGGCAACCGAAAAACTGTTTTTT. Its protein is CASKHQATEKLFF.

This clone was seen a single time. The chain has TRBV11-2 and TRBJ1-5; D is undetermined. From germline, CDR1 is SGHAT and CDR2 FQNNGV. The CDR3 is 16 amino acids. Trimming stripped 0 bases from V and 2 bases from J, with 11 bases between. CDR3 sequence: CASSLEGGVGNQPQHF. The CDR3 bases are TGTGCCAGCAGCTTAGAAGGCGGGGTTGGCAATCAGCCCCAGCATTTT.

The sample holds one count of this clone. V and J are TRBV10-3 and TRBJ2-6; tentatively, D is TRBD1 (5 bases). Trimming removed 6 bases from V and 4 bases from J, with 10 bases in between. CDR3 size: 14 residues. Germline CDR1 reads ENHRY; CDR2 reads SYGVKD. CDR3 DNA sequence: TGTGCCATCAGCCAGGGCTCCGGGGCCAACGTCCTGACTTTC. As protein: CAISQGSGANVLTF.

This clone was counted a single time. The chain couples TRBV3-1 (or the pseudogene TRBV3-2) to TRBJ2-5; 8 bases map to TRBD2. Unmatched junction bases numbered 5, after V lost 1 base and J lost 7 bases. The CDR3 runs to 14 residues. Germline V gene data show CDR1 as LGHDT and CDR2 as YNNKEL (reference sequence). The chain's CDR3 is CASSQGGSGRTQYF. The CDR3 DNA reads as TGTGCCAGCAGCCAAGGTGGCAGCGGGAGGACCCAGTACTTC.

The genes are TRBV7-5 and TRBJ1-5. TRBV7-5 corresponds to a pseudogene. The CDR3 totals 14 residues. The CDR3 loop is CARSLLGGNQPQHF. The DNA of the CDR3 is TGTGCCAGAAGCTTACTTGGAGGGAATCAGCCCCAGCATTTT.